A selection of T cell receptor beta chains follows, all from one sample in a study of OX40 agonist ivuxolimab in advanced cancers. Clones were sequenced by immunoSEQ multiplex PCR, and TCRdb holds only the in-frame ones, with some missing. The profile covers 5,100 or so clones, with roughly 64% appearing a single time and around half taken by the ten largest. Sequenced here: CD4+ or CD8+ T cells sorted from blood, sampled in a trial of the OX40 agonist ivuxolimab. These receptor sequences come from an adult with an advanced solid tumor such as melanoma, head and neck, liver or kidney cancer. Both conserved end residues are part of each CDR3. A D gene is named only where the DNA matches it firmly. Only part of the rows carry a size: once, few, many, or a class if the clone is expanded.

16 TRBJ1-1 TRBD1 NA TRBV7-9 TGTGCCAGCAGCCCTCGGACAGGGGAAGATTACACTGAAGCTTTCTTT CASSPRTGEDYTEAFF
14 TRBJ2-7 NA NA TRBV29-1 TGCAGCGTTAGACAGGGAGGGGGCTCCTACGAGCAGTACTTC CSVRQGGGSYEQYF
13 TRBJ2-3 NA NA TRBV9 TGTGCCAGCAGTGAGGGGGTCGCGGATACGCAGTATTTT CASSEGVADTQYF
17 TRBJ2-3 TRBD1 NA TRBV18 TGTGCCAGCTCACAATCGACAGGGGGCTATGACACAGATACGCAGTATTTT CASSQSTGGYDTDTQYF
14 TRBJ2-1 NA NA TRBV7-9 TGTGCCAGCAGCTTAGGCTCAAAATGGAGTGAGCAGTTCTTC CASSLGSKWSEQFF
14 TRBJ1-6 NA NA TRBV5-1 TGCGCCAGCAGCTTGGAGGGATATAATTCACCCCTCCACTTT CASSLEGYNSPLHF
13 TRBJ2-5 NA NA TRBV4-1 TGCGCCAGCAGCCAAGTTCCGGGAGAGACCCAGTACTTC CASSQVPGETQYF
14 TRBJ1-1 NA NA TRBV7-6 TGTGCCAGCACCCCCGAGGGTGGTAGCACTGAAGCTTTCTTT CASTPEGGSTEAFF
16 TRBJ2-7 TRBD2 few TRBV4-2 TGTGCCAGCAGCTTGCTTCTAGCGGGAGCATCCTACGAGCAGTACTTC CASSLLLAGASYEQYF
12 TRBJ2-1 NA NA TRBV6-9 TGTGCCAGCAGCCACACACAACATGAGCAGTTCTTC CASSHTQHEQFF
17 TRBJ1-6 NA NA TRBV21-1 TGTGCCAGCAGCAAAGCTCAGGGTAGCTCCTATAATTCACCCCTCCACTTT CASSKAQGSSYNSPLHF
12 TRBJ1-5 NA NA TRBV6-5 TGTGCCAGCAGTAGCCTGAATCAGCCCCAGCATTTT CASSSLNQPQHF
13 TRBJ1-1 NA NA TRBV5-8 TGTGCCAGCAGCTGGGACATGGACACTGAAGCTTTCTTT CASSWDMDTEAFF
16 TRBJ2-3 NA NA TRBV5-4 TGTGCCAGCAGCACAGTAGAGGTTTTATCAGGAGATACGCAGTATTTT CASSTVEVLSGDTQYF
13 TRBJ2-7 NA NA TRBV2 TGTGCCAGTAACTTCAACCCTTCCTACGAGCAGTACTTC CASNFNPSYEQYF
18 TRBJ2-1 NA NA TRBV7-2 TGTGCCAGCAGCTTAGTCGCCGTGGGGGGCGCTTTGGTAGATGAGCAGTTCTTC CASSLVAVGGALVDEQFF
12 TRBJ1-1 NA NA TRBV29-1 TGCAGCGTTCGGAGGGGAAACACTGAAGCTTTCTTT CSVRRGNTEAFF
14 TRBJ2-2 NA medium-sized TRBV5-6 TGTGCCAGCAGCTCGCTCAGGGCCACCGGGGAGCTGTTTTTT CASSSLRATGELFF
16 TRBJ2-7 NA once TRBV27 TGTGCCAGCAGGAGCCCTTCCGGGGCGAGCTCCTACGAGCAGTACTTC CASRSPSGASSYEQYF
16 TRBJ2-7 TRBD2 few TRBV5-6 TGTGCCAGCAGCTACCGGGGAGGGAGGGCCCCCTACGAGCAGTACTTC CASSYRGGRAPYEQYF
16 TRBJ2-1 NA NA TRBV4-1 TGCGCCAGCAGCCTCGGTGACGGGAGCTCCTACAATGAGCAGTTCTTC CASSLGDGSSYNEQFF
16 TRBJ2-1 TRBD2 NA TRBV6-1 TGTGCCAGCAGTGAAGCGCGCGGGGGGATTGGGAATGAGCAGTTCTTC CASSEARGGIGNEQFF
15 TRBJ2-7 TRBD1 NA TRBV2 TGTGCCAGCAGTCTTTATGGGACAGGCTTCTACGAGCAGTACTTC CASSLYGTGFYEQYF
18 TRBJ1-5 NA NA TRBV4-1 TGCGCCAGCAGCCAAGAGGGACTTACAAATAGGGTCGATCAGCCCCAGCATTTT CASSQEGLTNRVDQPQHF
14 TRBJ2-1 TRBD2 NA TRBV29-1 TGCAGCGTCGTCCTAGCGGGTAGAGGCGATGAGCAGTTCTTC CSVVLAGRGDEQFF
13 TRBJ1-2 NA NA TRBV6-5 TGTGCCAGCAGTTACGTCCAGGGGACTGGCTACACCTTC CASSYVQGTGYTF
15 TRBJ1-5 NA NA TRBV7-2 TGTGCCAGCAGCTTAAGGGGGGGGGTTTGTCAGCCCCAGCATTTT CASSLRGGVCQPQHF
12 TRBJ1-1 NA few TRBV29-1 TGCAGCGTTGAAGCCATGAACACTGAAGCTTTCTTT CSVEAMNTEAFF
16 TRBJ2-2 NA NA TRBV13 TGTGCCAGCAGCCTCCGGGATAGCGGTAACACCGGGGAGCTGTTTTTT CASSLRDSGNTGELFF
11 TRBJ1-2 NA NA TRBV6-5 TGTGCCAGCAATTACGGTGGTGGCTACACCTTC CASNYGGGYTF
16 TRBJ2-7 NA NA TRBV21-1 TGTGCCAGCAGCAAAGCGCGAACTAGCCCCTACTACGAGCAGTACTTC CASSKARTSPYYEQYF
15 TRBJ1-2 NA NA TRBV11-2 TGTGCCAGCAGCTTAGGGGGTATTGAGCACTATGGCTACACCTTC CASSLGGIEHYGYTF
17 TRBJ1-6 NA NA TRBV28 TGTGCCAGCAGTTTATGGACAGCCACCGAGGCTAATTCACCCCTCCACTTT CASSLWTATEANSPLHF
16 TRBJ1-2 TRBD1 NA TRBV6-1 TGTGCCAGCAGTGAATTTATCCCCGGACAGGGAGAGGGCTACACCTTC CASSEFIPGQGEGYTF
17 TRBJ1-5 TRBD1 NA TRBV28 TGTGCCAGCCGCGATCTCTGGCAGGGGGGTTCGAATCAGCCCCAGCATTTT CASRDLWQGGSNQPQHF
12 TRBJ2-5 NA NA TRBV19 TGTGCCAGTAGTAGGGGGCTTGAGACCCAGTACTTC CASSRGLETQYF
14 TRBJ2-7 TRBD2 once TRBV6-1 TGTGCCAGCAGTGTTAGCGGGAGTATGTACGAGCAGTACTTC CASSVSGSMYEQYF
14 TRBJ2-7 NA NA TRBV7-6 TGTGCCAGCAGCCCCGGACCGGACATGAACGAGCAGTACTTC CASSPGPDMNEQYF
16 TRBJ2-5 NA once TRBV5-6 TGTGCCAGCAGCTTGAGATTCCGACAGGTGGAAGAGACCCAGTACTTC CASSLRFRQVEETQYF
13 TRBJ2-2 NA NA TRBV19 TGTGCCAGTAATGAACAGGGATTCGGGGAGCTGTTTTTT CASNEQGFGELFF